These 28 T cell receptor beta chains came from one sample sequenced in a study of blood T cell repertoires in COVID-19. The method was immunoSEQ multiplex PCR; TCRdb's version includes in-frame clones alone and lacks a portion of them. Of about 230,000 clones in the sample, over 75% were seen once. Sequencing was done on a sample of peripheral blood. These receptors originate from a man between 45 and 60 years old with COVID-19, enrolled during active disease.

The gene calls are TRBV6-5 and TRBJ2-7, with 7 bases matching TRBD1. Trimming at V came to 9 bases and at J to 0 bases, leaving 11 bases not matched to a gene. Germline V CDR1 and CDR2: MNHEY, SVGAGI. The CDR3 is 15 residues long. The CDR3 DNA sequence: TGTGCCAGTCTGATGACAGGGTCGAGCTCCTACGAGCAGTACTTC. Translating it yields CASLMTGSSSYEQYF.

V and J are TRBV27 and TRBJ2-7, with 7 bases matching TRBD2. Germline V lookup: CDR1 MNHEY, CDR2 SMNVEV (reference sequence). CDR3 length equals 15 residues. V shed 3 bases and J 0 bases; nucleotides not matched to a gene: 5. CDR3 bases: TGTGCCAGCAGTTTCTGGAGCGGGAACTCCTACGAGCAGTACTTC. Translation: CASSFWSGNSYEQYF.

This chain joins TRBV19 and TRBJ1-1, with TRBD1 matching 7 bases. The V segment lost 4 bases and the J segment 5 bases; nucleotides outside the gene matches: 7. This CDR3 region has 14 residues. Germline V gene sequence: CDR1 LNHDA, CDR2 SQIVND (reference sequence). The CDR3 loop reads CASSRTGPSTEAFF. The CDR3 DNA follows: TGTGCCAGTAGTAGGACAGGACCGTCTACTGAAGCTTTCTTT.

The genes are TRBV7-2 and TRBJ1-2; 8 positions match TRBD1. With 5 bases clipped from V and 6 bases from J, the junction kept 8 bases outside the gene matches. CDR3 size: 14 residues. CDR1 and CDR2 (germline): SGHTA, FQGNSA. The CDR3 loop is CASSTRQGRHGYTF. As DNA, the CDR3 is TGTGCCAGCAGCACACGACAGGGGAGGCATGGCTACACCTTC. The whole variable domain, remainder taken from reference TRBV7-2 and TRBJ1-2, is GAGVSQSPSNKVTEKGKDVELRCDPISGHTALYWYRQSLGQGLEFLIYFQGNSAPDKSGLPSDRFSAERTGGSVSTLTIQRTQQEDSAVYLCASSTRQGRHGYTFGSGTRLTVV.

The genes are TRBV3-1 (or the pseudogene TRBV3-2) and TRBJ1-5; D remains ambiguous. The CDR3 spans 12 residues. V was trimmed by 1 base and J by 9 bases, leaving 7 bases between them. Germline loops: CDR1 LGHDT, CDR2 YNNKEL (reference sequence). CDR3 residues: CASSQGEGPQHF. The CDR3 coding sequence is TGTGCCAGCAGCCAAGGGGAGGGGCCCCAGCATTTT.

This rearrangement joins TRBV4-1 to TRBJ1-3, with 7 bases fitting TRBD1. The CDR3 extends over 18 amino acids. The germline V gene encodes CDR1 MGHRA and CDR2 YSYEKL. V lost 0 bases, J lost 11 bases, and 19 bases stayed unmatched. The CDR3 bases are TGCGCCAGCAGCCAAGATGAGTCCCCTGGGGGACAGTTCTTTTCCATATATTTT. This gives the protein CASSQDESPGGQFFSIYF.

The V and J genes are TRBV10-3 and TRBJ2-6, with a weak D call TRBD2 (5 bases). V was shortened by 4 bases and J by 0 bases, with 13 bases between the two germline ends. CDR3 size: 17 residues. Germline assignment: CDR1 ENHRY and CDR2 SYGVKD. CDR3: CAISGGLSGSGANVLTF. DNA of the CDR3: TGTGCCATCAGTGGAGGACTTTCCGGCTCTGGGGCCAACGTCCTGACTTTC.

The CDR3 loop is CSYRQGGSYEQYF. CDR3 DNA: TGCAGCTACAGACAGGGGGGTTCCTACGAGCAGTACTTC. The J gene is TRBJ2-7, the V gene TRBV29-1; TRBD1 aligns across 9 bases. The CDR3 covers 13 residues. Germline trimming cut 8 bases from V and 1 base from J; bases unmatched to any gene: 6. CDR1 is SQVTM, CDR2 ANQGSEA, per germline.

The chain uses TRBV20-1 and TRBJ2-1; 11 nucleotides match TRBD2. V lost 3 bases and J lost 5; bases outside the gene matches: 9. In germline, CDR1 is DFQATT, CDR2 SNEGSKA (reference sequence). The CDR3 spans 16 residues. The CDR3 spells CSASLQGLADDNEQFF. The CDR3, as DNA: TGCAGTGCTAGTCTACAGGGACTAGCGGACGACAATGAGCAGTTCTTC.

The DNA of the CDR3 is TGTGCCAGCAGTTACGTACGCGGAGGGATACAAGAGACCCAGTACTTC. Translating gives CASSYVRGGIQETQYF. The chain uses TRBV6-2 or TRBV6-3 and TRBJ2-5, with D perhaps matching TRBD2 (6 bases). Germline V CDR1 and CDR2: MNHEY, SVGEGT. This CDR3 contains 16 residues. Between the trimmed V and J ends, which lost 2 bases and 2 bases, there was a span of 15 bases.

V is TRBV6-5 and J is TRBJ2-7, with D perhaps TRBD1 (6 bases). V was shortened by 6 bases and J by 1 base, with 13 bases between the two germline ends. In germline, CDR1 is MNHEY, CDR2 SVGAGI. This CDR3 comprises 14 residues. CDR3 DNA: TGTGCCAGCAGCCCCTGGGACATTTCCTACGAGCAGTACTTC. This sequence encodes CASSPWDISYEQYF.

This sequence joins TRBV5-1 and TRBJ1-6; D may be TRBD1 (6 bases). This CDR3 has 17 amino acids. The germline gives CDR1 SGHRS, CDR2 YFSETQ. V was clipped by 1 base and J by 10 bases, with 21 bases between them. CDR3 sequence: CASSLTGPGASSSPLHF. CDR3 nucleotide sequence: TGCGCCAGCAGCTTGACCGGGCCAGGGGCCAGTAGCTCACCCCTCCACTTT.

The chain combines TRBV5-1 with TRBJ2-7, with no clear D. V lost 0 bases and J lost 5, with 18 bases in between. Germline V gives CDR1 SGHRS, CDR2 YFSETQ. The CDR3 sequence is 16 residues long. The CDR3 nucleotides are TGCGCCAGCAGCTTGGCTGGTCTACCCCGGTCGAACGAGCAGTACTTC. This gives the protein CASSLAGLPRSNEQYF. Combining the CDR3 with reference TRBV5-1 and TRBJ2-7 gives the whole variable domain KAGVTQTPRYLIKTRGQQVTLSCSPISGHRSVSWYQQTPGQGLQFLFEYFSETQRNKGNFPGRFSGRQFSNSRSEMNVSTLELGDSALYLCASSLAGLPRSNEQYFGPGTRLTVT.

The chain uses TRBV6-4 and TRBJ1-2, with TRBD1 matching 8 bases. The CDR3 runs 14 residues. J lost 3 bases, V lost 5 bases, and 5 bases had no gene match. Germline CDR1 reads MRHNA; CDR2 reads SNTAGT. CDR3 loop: CASSQTGGDYGYTF. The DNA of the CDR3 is TGTGCCAGCAGTCAAACAGGGGGTGACTATGGCTACACCTTC.

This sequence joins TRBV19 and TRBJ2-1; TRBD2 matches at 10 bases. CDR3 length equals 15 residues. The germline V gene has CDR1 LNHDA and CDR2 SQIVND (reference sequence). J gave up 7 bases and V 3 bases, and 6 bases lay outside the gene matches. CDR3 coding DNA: TGTGCCAGTAGTATGGTACTAGCGGGGTGGAATGAGCAGTTCTTC. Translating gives CASSMVLAGWNEQFF.

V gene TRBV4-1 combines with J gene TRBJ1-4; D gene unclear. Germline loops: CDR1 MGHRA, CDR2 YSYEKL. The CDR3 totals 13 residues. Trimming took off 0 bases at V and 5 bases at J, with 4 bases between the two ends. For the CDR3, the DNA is TGCGCCAGCAGCCAAGATATAAATGAAAAACTGTTTTTT. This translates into CASSQDINEKLFF.

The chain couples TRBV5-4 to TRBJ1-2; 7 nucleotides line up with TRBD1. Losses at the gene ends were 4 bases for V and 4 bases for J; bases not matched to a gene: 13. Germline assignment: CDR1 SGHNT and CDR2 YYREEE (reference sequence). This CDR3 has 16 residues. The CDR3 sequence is CASSPGNRGSSYGYTF. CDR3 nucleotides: TGTGCCAGCAGCCCAGGGAACAGGGGAAGTAGCTATGGCTACACCTTC.

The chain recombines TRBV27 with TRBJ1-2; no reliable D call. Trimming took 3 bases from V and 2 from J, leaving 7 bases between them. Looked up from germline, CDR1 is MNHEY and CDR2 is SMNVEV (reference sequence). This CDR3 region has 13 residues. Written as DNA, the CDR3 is TGTGCCAGCAGTTTTTCAGGAAACTATGGCTACACCTTC. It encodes CASSFSGNYGYTF.

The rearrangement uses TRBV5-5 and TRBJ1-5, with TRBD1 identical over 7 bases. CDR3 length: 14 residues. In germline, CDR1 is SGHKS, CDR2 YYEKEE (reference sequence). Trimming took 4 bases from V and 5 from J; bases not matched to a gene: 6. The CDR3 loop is CASSLQDRYQPQHF. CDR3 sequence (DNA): TGTGCCAGCAGCCTTCAGGACAGGTATCAGCCCCAGCATTTT.

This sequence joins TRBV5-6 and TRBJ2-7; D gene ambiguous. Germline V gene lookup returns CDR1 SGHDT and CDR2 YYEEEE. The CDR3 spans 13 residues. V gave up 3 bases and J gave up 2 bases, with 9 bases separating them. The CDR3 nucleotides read TGTGCCAGCAGCTCCGCGATAACCTACGAGCAGTACTTC. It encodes CASSSAITYEQYF.

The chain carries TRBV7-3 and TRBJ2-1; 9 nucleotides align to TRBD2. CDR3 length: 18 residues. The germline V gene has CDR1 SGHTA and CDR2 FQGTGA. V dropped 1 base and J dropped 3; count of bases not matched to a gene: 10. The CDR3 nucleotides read TGTGCCAGCAGCTTAATTGTCAGGGCTAGCGGGGTCTACAATGAGCAGTTCTTC. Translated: CASSLIVRASGVYNEQFF.

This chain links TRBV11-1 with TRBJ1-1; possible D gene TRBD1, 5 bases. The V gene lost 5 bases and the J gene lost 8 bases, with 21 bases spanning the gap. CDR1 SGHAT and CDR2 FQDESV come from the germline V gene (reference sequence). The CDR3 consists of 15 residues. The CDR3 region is CASSRAQDIHAEAFF. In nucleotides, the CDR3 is TGTGCCAGCAGCCGAGCCCAGGACATTCATGCCGAAGCTTTCTTT.

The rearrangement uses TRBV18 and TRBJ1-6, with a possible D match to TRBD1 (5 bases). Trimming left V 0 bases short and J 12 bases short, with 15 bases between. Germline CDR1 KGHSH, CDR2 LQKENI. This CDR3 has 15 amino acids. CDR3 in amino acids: CASSPPGLGTLPLHF. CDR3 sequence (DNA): TGTGCCAGCTCACCACCCGGGCTAGGGACTTTACCCCTCCACTTT.

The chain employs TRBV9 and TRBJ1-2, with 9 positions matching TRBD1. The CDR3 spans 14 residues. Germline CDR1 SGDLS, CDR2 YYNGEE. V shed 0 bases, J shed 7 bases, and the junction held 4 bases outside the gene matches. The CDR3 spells CASSVETGGGGYTF. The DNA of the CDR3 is TGTGCCAGCAGCGTAGAGACAGGGGGTGGTGGCTACACCTTC. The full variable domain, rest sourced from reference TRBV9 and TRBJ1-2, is DSGVTQTPKHLITATGQRVTLRCSPRSGDLSVYWYQQSLDQGLQFLIQYYNGEERAKGNILERFSAQQFPDLHSELNLSSLELGDSALYFCASSVETGGGGYTFGSGTRLTVV.

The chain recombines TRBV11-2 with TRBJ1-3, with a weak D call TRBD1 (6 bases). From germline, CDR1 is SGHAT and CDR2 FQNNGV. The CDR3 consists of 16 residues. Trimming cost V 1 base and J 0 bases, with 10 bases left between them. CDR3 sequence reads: CASSLGDTLSGNTIYF. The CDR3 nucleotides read TGTGCCAGCAGCTTAGGGGACACTCTCTCTGGAAACACCATATATTTT.

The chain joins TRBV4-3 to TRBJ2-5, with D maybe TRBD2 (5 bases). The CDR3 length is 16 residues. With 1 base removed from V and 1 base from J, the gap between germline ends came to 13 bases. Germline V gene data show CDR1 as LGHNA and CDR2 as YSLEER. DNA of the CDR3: TGCGCCAGCAGCCAAGCTACTAGGGCACTCCAAGAGACCCAGTACTTC. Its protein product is CASSQATRALQETQYF.

CDR3 amino acids: CASSLASGGTYEQYF. As DNA, the CDR3 is TGTGCCAGCAGCTTAGCTAGCGGGGGGACCTACGAGCAGTACTTC. The chain links TRBV7-6 to TRBJ2-7; the match to TRBD2 covers 10 bases. Germline V gives CDR1 SGHVS, CDR2 FNYEAQ. The ends lost 0 bases at V and 2 bases at J; junction bases unmatched: 1. This CDR3 comprises 15 residues. Looking up the rest from reference TRBV7-6 and TRBJ2-7 gives the full variable domain: GAGVSQSPRYKVTKRGQDVALRCDPISGHVSLYWYRQALGQGPEFLTYFNYEAQQDKSGLPNDRFSAERPEGSISTLTIQRTEQRDSAMYRCASSLASGGTYEQYFGPGTRLTVT.

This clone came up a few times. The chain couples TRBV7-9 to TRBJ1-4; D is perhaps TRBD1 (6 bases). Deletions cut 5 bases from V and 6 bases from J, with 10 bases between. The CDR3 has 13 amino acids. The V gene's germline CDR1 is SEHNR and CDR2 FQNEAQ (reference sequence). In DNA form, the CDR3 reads TGTGCCAGCAGCCTGAGGACAGATGAAAAACTGTTTTTT. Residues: CASSLRTDEKLFF.